Each of the 19 T cell receptor beta chains below was sequenced from the same sample in a study of T-cell reconstitution after alpha-beta-depleted transplantation in children. A TCRbeta library incorporating unique molecular identifiers was prepared. MiXCR, applied by TCRdb to the PCR reads, yields one record per CDR3 protein. The top ten clones hold less than 25% of a sample with approximately 130,000 distinct CDR3 sequences, around a tenth of them seen once. Here the sequenced sample was PBMCs, mostly from graft donor cells, taken 180 days after TCRalphabeta/CD19-depleted stem cell transplant. Receptors were obtained from a girl less than two years old who had a stem cell transplant for combined immunodeficiency, so the T cells may come from the graft donor.

This clonotype was counted at least ten times. The chain employs TRBV27 and TRBJ2-1; D gene unclear. The CDR3 has 14 amino acids. V was cut by 4 bases and J by 4 bases, with 11 bases left in between. Looked up from germline, CDR1 is MNHEY and CDR2 is SMNVEV (reference sequence). The CDR3 reads CASSSSGSYNEQFF. As DNA, the CDR3 is TGTGCCAGCAGTTCATCAGGCTCATACAATGAGCAGTTCTTC.

This clonotype was found many times. CDR3 residues: CASSPGTSGSYEQYF. CDR3 DNA: TGTGCCAGCAGTCCCGGGACTAGCGGGTCCTACGAGCAGTACTTC. This chain links TRBV12-3 or TRBV12-4 with TRBJ2-7; 12 nucleotides agree with TRBD2. The CDR3 runs to 15 residues. After removal of 5 bases from V and 1 base from J, the junction contained 3 bases not matched to a gene.

The chain is built from TRBV6-5 and TRBJ2-1; perhaps TRBD1 as D (5 bases). Looked up from germline, CDR1 is MNHEY and CDR2 is SVGAGI. The V gene lost 0 bases and the J gene lost 5 bases, with 8 bases spanning the gap. There are 14 residues in the CDR3. CDR3 DNA sequence: TGTGCCAGCAGTTACTCTGACAGCCACAATGAGCAGTTCTTC. This sequence encodes CASSYSDSHNEQFF.

In this sample, this clonotype turned up many times. The junction departs from the called germline gene at one end, perhaps through a read error. The chain employs TRBV28 and TRBJ2-5; tentative D call: TRBD1 (6 bases). Germline assignment: CDR1 MDHEN and CDR2 SYDVKM. The CDR3 is 15 amino acids. DNA for the CDR3: TGTTCCAGCAGTCTCGCCGGGACACTCAAAGAGACCCAGTACTTC. Translated, it gives CSSSLAGTLKETQYF.

This clonotype was recorded a few times. This chain links TRBV9 with TRBJ2-3; D possibly corresponds to TRBD1 (5 bases). The CDR3 contains 14 residues. Trimming left V 0 bases short and J 6 bases short, with 11 bases between. CDR1 SGDLS and CDR2 YYNGEE come from the germline V gene. This CDR3 reads CASSVGQTLDTQYF. CDR3 bases: TGTGCCAGCAGCGTAGGACAGACTCTTGATACGCAGTATTTT.

This clonotype was counted between two and nine times. V is TRBV29-1 and J is TRBJ2-3, with 14 bases that match TRBD2. In germline, CDR1 is SQVTM, CDR2 ANQGSEA. The CDR3 consists of 16 residues. V shed 1 base and J 3 bases; nucleotides not matched to a gene: 3. The CDR3 coding sequence is TGCAGCGTTGAAGCGACTAGCGGGGGGGTGACAGATACGCAGTATTTT. Translated: CSVEATSGGVTDTQYF.

This clonotype was recorded at least ten times. The CDR3 reads CASSQDRGRYEQYF. CDR3 sequence (DNA): TGCGCCAGCAGCCAGGACAGGGGGCGCTACGAGCAGTACTTC. The chain joins TRBV4-3 to TRBJ2-7; TRBD1 aligns across 11 bases. CDR1 LGHNA and CDR2 YSLEER come from the germline V gene. The CDR3 has 14 amino acids. V lost 3 bases and J lost 3; bases outside the gene matches: 1.

This clonotype has only a few counts. The chain couples TRBV24-1 to TRBJ2-3; D remains unclear. The V end lost 0 bases, the J end lost 6 bases, and 12 bases lay between the germline ends. Germline lookup yields CDR1 KGHDR and CDR2 SFDVKD. The CDR3 runs to 15 residues. CDR3: CATSDLIRDLDTQYF. CDR3 coding DNA: TGTGCCACCAGTGATTTGATAAGGGATCTGGATACGCAGTATTTT.

V usage is TRBV20-1 and J usage is TRBJ2-7; TRBD2 aligns across 7 bases. J gave up 2 bases and V 0 bases, and 7 bases lay outside the gene matches. Germline CDR1 DFQATT, CDR2 SNEGSKA (reference sequence). The CDR3 has 15 residues. This CDR3 is CSARDRIAGTYEQYF. CDR3 DNA: TGCAGTGCTAGAGATCGGATAGCGGGTACCTACGAGCAGTACTTC.

The chain joins TRBV29-1 to TRBJ2-2; 9 bases fit TRBD1. The CDR3 totals 16 residues. Trimming removed 2 bases from V and 6 bases from J; junction bases left unmatched: 10. Germline CDR1 reads SQVTM; CDR2 reads ANQGSEA. This CDR3 is CSVESPGTGFPGELFF. The CDR3 DNA is TGCAGCGTTGAATCGCCCGGGACAGGGTTCCCCGGGGAGCTGTTTTTT.

The V gene is TRBV20-1, the J gene TRBJ1-5; no clear D. CDR1 is DFQATT, CDR2 SNEGSKA, per germline (reference sequence). V was cut by 0 bases and J by 5 bases, with 8 bases left in between. The CDR3 consists of 13 residues. The CDR3 here is CSAREDRHQPQHF. The CDR3 DNA reads as TGCAGTGCTAGAGAGGACCGACATCAGCCCCAGCATTTT.

This chain uses TRBV6-5 with TRBJ2-7, with a tentative D call TRBD2 (6 bases). There are 13 residues in the CDR3. CDR1 and CDR2 (germline): MNHEY, SVGAGI. Trimming left V 3 bases short and J 4 bases short, with 10 bases between. CDR3 protein: CASSYRRGYEQYF. The CDR3 region has the DNA TGTGCCAGCAGTTATAGGCGGGGTTACGAGCAGTACTTC.

The table lists this clonotype with many counts. Germline is not matched at one junction end, which may reflect a read error. The chain carries TRBV25-1 and TRBJ2-7; D remains unclear. The CDR3 contains 8 residues. Germline CDR1 MGHDK, CDR2 SYGVNS. The CDR3 loop is CASSEDLF. DNA of the CDR3: TGTGCCAGCAGTGAAGATTTATTC.

The genes are TRBV5-1 and TRBJ2-7; D uncertain. CDR1 is SGHRS and CDR2 is YFSETQ in the germline V gene. This CDR3 contains 14 residues. The germline V and J ends were trimmed by 0 bases and 5 bases, with 12 bases remaining between them. For the CDR3, the DNA is TGCGCCAGCAGCTTGGGTCAGGTTGTCAACGAGCAGTACTTC. This encodes CASSLGQVVNEQYF.

The rearrangement links TRBV7-2 to TRBJ1-5; D gene unclear. This CDR3 has 13 amino acids. The germline gives CDR1 SGHTA, CDR2 FQGNSA. Trimming cost V 5 bases and J 5 bases, with 10 bases left between them. The CDR3 sequence is CASSQRFDQPQHF. CDR3 in DNA: TGTGCCAGCAGCCAGCGGTTTGATCAGCCCCAGCATTTT.

This clonotype has a count of ten or more. This chain joins TRBV6-2 or TRBV6-3 and TRBJ2-5, with unresolved D. The V end was cut by 5 bases, the J end by 9 bases, with 13 bases between. Germline assignment: CDR1 MNHEY and CDR2 SVGEGT. The CDR3 loop spans 12 amino acids. The CDR3 DNA reads TGTGCCAGCAGTCTTTCCCGACTGGCCCAGTACTTC. It yields the protein CASSLSRLAQYF.

The chain uses TRBV7-3 and TRBJ2-5; weak D call: TRBD1 (7 bases). The V gene's germline CDR1 is SGHTA and CDR2 FQGTGA. This CDR3 region has 16 residues. The V gene lost 5 bases and the J gene lost 5 bases, with 21 bases spanning the gap. CDR3 sequence reads: CASSPVAGQTRETQYF. CDR3 sequence (DNA): TGTGCCAGCAGCCCCGTCGCGGGACAGACTAGGGAGACCCAGTACTTC. Filled out from reference TRBV7-3 and TRBJ2-5, the complete variable domain reads GAGVSQTPSNKVTEKGKYVELRCDPISGHTALYWYRQSLGQGPEFLIYFQGTGAADDSGLPNDRFFAVRPEGSVSTLKIQRTERGDSAVYLCASSPVAGQTRETQYFGPGTRLLVL.

This clonotype was counted many times. The V gene is TRBV10-3, the J gene TRBJ2-5, with D possibly TRBD1 on 5 matching bases. The CDR3 runs to 16 residues. Germline V lookup: CDR1 ENHRY, CDR2 SYGVKD. Between the trimmed V and J ends, which lost 0 bases and 8 bases, there was a span of 19 bases. CDR3 sequence: CAISESVGEEGFTQYF. For the CDR3, the DNA is TGTGCCATCAGTGAGTCCGTAGGGGAAGAAGGGTTCACCCAGTACTTC.

The rearrangement uses TRBV20-1 and TRBJ2-7; D possibly corresponds to TRBD2 (6 bases). The CDR3 has 14 residues. Germline values: CDR1 DFQATT, CDR2 SNEGSKA (reference sequence). Between the trimmed V and J ends, which lost 5 bases and 2 bases, there was a span of 16 bases. The CDR3 sequence is CSAGGTAIPYEQYF. Written as DNA, the CDR3 is TGCAGTGCTGGCGGGACCGCAATACCCTACGAGCAGTACTTC.